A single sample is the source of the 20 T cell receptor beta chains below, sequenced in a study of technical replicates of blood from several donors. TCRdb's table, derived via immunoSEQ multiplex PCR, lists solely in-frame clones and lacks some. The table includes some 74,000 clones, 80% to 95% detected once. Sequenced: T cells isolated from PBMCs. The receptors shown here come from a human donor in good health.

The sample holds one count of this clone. CDR3 nucleotides: TGTGCCAGCAGCTCACCGGGGACTCTAAGACTCTCTGGAAACACCATATATTTT. Amino acids: CASSSPGTLRLSGNTIYF. V usage is TRBV5-6 and J usage is TRBJ1-3; tentatively, D is TRBD1 (5 bases). The V end lost 3 bases, the J end lost 0 bases, and 19 bases lay between the germline ends. Germline CDR1 reads SGHDT; CDR2 reads YYEEEE. The CDR3 is 18 residues long.

In nucleotides, the CDR3 is TGTGCCAGCAGTCCCAGTAACATGAACACTGAAGCTTTCTTT. Translated, it gives CASSPSNMNTEAFF. The V gene is TRBV27, the J gene TRBJ1-1; no definite D call. Trimming shortened V by 5 bases and J by 0 bases, and 10 bases separated the two germline ends. Germline values: CDR1 MNHEY, CDR2 SMNVEV (reference sequence). CDR3 length equals 14 residues.

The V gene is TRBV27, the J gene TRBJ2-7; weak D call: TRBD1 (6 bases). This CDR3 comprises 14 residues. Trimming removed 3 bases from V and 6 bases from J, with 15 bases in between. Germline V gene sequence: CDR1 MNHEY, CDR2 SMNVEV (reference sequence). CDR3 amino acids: CASSFNRELTEQYF. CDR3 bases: TGTGCCAGCAGTTTTAACAGGGAGTTGACCGAGCAGTACTTC.

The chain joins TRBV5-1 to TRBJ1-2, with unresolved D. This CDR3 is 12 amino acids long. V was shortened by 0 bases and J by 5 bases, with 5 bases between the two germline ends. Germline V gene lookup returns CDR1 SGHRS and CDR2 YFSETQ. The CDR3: CASSLGLYGYTF. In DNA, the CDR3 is TGCGCCAGCAGCTTGGGACTATATGGCTACACCTTC.

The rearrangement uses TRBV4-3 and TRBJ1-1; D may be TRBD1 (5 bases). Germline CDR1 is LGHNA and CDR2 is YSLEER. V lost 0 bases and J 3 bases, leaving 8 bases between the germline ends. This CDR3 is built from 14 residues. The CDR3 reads CASSQEAGDTEAFF. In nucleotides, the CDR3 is TGCGCCAGCAGCCAAGAGGCGGGGGACACTGAAGCTTTCTTT.

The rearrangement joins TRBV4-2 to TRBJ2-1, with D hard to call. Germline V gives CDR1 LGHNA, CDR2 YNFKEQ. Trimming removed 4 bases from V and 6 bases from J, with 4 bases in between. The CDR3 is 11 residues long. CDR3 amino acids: CASSLANEQFF. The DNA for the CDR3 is TGTGCCAGCAGCCTAGCCAATGAGCAGTTCTTC.

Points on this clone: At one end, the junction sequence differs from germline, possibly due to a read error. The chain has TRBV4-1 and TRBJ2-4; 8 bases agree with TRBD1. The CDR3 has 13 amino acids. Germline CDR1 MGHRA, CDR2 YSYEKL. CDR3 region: CASSHSRDRTSIF. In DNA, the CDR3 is TGCGCCAGCAGCCACTCCCGGGACAGGACCTCTATCTTC.

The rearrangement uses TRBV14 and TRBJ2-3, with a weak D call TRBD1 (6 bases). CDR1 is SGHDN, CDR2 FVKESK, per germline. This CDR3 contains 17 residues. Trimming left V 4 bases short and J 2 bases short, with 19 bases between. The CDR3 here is CASSRWDKLWDTDTQYF. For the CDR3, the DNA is TGTGCCAGCAGCCGATGGGACAAGCTTTGGGACACAGATACGCAGTATTTT.

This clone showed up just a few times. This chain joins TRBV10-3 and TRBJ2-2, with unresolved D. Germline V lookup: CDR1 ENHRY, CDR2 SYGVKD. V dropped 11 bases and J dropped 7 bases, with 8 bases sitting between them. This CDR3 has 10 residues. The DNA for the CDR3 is TGTGCCGTCGACAACGGGGAGCTGTTTTTT. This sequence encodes CAVDNGELFF.

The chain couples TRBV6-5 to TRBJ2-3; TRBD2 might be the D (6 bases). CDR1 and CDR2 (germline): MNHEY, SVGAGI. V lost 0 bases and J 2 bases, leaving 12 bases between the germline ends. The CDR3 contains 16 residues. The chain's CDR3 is CASSYSIAAHTDTQYF. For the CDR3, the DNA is TGTGCCAGCAGTTACTCCATAGCGGCGCACACAGATACGCAGTATTTT.

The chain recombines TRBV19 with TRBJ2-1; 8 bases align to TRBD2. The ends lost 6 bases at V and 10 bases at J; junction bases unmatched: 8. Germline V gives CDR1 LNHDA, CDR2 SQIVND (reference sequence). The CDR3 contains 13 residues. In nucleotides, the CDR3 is TGTGCCAGTAGATCGGGACTAGACGACGAGCAGTTCTTC. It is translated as CASRSGLDDEQFF.

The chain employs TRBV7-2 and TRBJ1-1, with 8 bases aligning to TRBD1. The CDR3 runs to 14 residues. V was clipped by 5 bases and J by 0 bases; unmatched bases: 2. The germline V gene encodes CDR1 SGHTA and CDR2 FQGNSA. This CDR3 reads CASSVQGVNTEAFF. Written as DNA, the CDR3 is TGTGCCAGCAGCGTACAGGGGGTGAACACTGAAGCTTTCTTT.

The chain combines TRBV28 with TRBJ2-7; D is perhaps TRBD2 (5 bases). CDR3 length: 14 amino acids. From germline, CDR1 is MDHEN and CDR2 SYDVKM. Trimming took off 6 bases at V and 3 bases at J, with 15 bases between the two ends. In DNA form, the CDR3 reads TGTGCCAGCAGCCCGTGGGAAGGAGGCTACGAGCAGTACTTC. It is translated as CASSPWEGGYEQYF.

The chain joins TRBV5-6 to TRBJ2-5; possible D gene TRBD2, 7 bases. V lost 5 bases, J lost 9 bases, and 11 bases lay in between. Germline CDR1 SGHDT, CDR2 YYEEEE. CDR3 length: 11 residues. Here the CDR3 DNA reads TGTGCCAGCAGACAGGGAGGGCCCCAGTACTTC. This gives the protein CASRQGGPQYF.

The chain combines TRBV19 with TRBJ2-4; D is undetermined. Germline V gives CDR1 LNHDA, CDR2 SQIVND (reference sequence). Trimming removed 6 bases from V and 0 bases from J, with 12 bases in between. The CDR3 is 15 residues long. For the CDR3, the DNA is TGTGCCAGTAGCTCGCTCGAGATAGCCAAAAACATTCAGTACTTC. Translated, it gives CASSSLEIAKNIQYF.

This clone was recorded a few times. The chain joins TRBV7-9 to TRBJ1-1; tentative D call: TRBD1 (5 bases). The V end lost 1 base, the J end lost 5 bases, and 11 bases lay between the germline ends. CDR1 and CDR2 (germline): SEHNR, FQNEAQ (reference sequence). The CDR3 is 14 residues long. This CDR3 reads CASSLEGRRTEAFF. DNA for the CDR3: TGTGCCAGCAGCTTAGAGGGGCGTAGGACTGAAGCTTTCTTT.

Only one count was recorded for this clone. CDR3 DNA: TGCGCCAGCAGTGAGTCCAACTACGAGCAGTACTTC. Translated: CASSESNYEQYF. V and J are TRBV10-2 and TRBJ2-7, with no clear D. The CDR3 spans 12 residues. In germline, CDR1 is WSHSY, CDR2 SAAADI. Trimming removed 0 bases at V and 3 bases at J, with 3 bases between.

This CDR3 reads CSVEQTAAYNEQFF. Written as DNA, the CDR3 is TGCAGCGTTGAACAGACAGCAGCCTACAATGAGCAGTTCTTC. The chain joins TRBV29-1 to TRBJ2-1, with D perhaps matching TRBD1 (5 bases). The germline V gene has CDR1 SQVTM and CDR2 ANQGSEA. CDR3 length equals 14 residues. Trimming shortened V by 2 bases and J by 2 bases, and 10 bases separated the two germline ends.

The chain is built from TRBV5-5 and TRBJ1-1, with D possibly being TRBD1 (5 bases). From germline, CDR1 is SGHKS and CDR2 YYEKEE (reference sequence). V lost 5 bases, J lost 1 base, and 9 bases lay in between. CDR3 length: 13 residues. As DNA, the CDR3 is TGTGCCAGCAGTGCAGACAGGAACACTGAAGCTTTCTTT. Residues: CASSADRNTEAFF.

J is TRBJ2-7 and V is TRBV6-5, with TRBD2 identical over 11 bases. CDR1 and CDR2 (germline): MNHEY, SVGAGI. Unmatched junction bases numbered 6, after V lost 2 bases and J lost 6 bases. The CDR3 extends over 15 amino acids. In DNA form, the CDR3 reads TGTGCCAGCAGTTACCTAGCGGGAGGCTACCCCGAGCAGTACTTC. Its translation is CASSYLAGGYPEQYF.